This T cell receptor beta chain came from a study of CXCR3-negative and CXCR3-positive naive CD8 T cells (dated by TCRdb to about 2019). Study-wide context: In total, about 135 million TRB reads were obtained, or roughly 1.5 +/- 0.3 million reads per library. The diversity and physicochemical repertoire analyses included around 10 donors pooled from two independent experiments. For the TRBV-TRBJ cluster analysis, the naive subsets came from about 5 donors, while the memory cells came from 3 donors.

For each CD8+ T cell subset, flow sorting was done in triplicate, and 300,000 or so cells per subset went directly into RLT lysis buffer. Standard density gradient centrifugation was used to isolate peripheral blood mononuclear cells from buffy coats. Total RNA was extracted from sorted cells using an RNeasy Mini Kit. CDR3 length: 15 amino acids, cysteine to phenylalanine. The DNA is unrecorded. CDR1 SGDLS and CDR2 YYNGEE were looked up in the germline V gene. The sequencer listed for this sample is NextSeq 550. The Human TCR Profiling Kit (MiLaboratory) was used to prepare UMI-labeled 5' RACE TRB cDNA libraries. cDNA synthesis used the entire amount of extracted RNA, and PCR amplification then used the entire amount of cDNA produced. Libraries were prepared in parallel using an identical number of PCR cycles. The study's own analysis went as follows. With a minimum of two reads required per UMI, MIGEC and MiXCR pulled out about 50,000 +/- 10,000 unique UMI-labeled TRB cDNA molecules from each library. On average, around 40,000 +/- 10,000 functional in-frame TRB CDR3 nucleotide clonotypes lacking stop codons were found per library. Diversity metrics, including normalized Shannon-Wiener and Chao1, were computed in VDJtools after downsampling to 5000 UMI-labeled TRB molecules per sample. VDJtools computed clonotype-size-weighted physicochemical properties of the central five CDR3 residues: interaction energy, strength, volume and Kidera factor 4. TCRdb reprocessed the reads and provides one entry for every CDR3 protein sequence; no DNA is given. The V and J calls were determined by TCRdb, not by the authors. This sample's table lists approximately 52,000 distinct CDR3 sequences. The ten largest make up 20% to 25% of the sample.

On this clonotype: It lacks a known antigen.

Results and caveats for the whole study, not just this receptor: Because CXCR3 expression was partially decreased after cryopreservation, freshly isolated PBMCs were used for most assays. Both naive subsets had comparably high repertoire diversity, while memory CD8+ T cells had much lower repertoire diversity. Because surface CD5, which has been linked to self-reactivity in mice, was comparable between naive subsets, TCR interaction strength was also inferred from TRB CDR3 physicochemical properties. TRBV-TRBJ usage was similar between naive CXCR3-negative and CXCR3-positive cells from the same donor, while memory cells showed distinct patterns.

In this chain, TRBV9 is recombined with TRBJ1-1; TCRdb lists TRBD1, though no DNA is available to test this call. The sequenced sample was memory CD8+ T cells from blood. This sample's cell subset or site label indicates: conventional CD8+ memory T cells (TMEM), sorted as controls. This clonotype originated in a human donor in good health. Some clones in this sample may be carry-over from other donors' samples. The CDR3 region has the sequence CASSVSGVGNTEAFF.